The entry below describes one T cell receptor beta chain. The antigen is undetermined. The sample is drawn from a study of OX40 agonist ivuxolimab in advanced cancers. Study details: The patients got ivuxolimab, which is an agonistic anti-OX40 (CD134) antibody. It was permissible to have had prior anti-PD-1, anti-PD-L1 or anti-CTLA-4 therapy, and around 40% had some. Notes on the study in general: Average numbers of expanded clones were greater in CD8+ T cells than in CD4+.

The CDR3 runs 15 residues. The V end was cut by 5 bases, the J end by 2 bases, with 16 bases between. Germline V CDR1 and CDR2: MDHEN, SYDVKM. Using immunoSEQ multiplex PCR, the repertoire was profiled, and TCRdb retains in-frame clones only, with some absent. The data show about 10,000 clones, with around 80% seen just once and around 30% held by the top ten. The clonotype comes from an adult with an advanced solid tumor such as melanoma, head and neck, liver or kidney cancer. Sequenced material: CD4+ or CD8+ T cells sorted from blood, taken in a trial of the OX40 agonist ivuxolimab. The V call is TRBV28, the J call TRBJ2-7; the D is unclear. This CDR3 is CASSPPGPLAYEQYF. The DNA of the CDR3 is TGTGCCAGCAGTCCTCCCGGCCCTCTCGCCTACGAGCAGTACTTC.